This entry lists 13 T cell receptor beta chains sequenced from one sample in a study of post-analysis software for immune sequencing data. General observations from the study: Patients showed TRBV5-6, TRBV5-1 and TRBV20-1 among four to six TRBV segments more frequent than in controls.

Unique molecular identifiers featured in each of the TCR beta cDNA libraries. MiXCR, applied by TCRdb to the PCR reads, yields one record per CDR3 protein. Of roughly 580,000 distinct CDR3 sequences listed, around 44% are singletons. These TCRs' antigens remain unknown. The specimen sequenced was blood. The receptors here all came from a girl aged 10 to 17 with multiple sclerosis.

The chain joins TRBV7-9 to TRBJ2-1, with 11 bases identical to TRBD2. Trimming at V came to 3 bases and at J to 6 bases, leaving 7 bases not matched to a gene. The CDR3 runs to 16 residues. Germline V gene lookup returns CDR1 SEHNR and CDR2 FQNEAQ (reference sequence). CDR3 sequence: CASSLLSGGAVNEQFF. The CDR3 nucleotides read TGTGCCAGCAGCTTGCTTAGCGGGGGGGCAGTCAATGAGCAGTTCTTC.

A few counts support this clonotype. This chain links TRBV20-1 with TRBJ1-2; 8 bases are shared with TRBD1. V gave up 3 bases and J gave up 2 bases; unmatched junction bases: 5. Germline V gives CDR1 DFQATT, CDR2 SNEGSKA (reference sequence). The CDR3 runs to 14 residues. The CDR3 loop is CSASPGGSNYGYTF. The DNA for the CDR3 is TGCAGTGCTAGCCCAGGGGGCTCGAACTATGGCTACACCTTC.

The genes are TRBV11-1 and TRBJ2-2; weak D call: TRBD1 (6 bases). The CDR3 is 14 amino acids. V lost 4 bases to trimming and J lost 2 bases, with 8 bases between them. Germline lookup yields CDR1 SGHAT and CDR2 FQDESV (reference sequence). The CDR3 DNA follows: TGTGCCAGCAGCTCGGACAGAAACACCGGGGAGCTGTTTTTT. Protein: CASSSDRNTGELFF. The whole variable domain, filled in from reference TRBV11-1 and TRBJ2-2, reads EAEVAQSPRYKITEKSQAVAFWCDPISGHATLYWYRQILGQGPELLVQFQDESVVDDSQLPKDRFSAERLKGVDSTLKIQPAELGDSAMYLCASSSDRNTGELFFGEGSRLTVL.

This clonotype was picked up a small number of times. The rearrangement links TRBV10-3 to TRBJ2-6; D not resolved. The CDR3 is made up of 14 amino acids. The germline V gene encodes CDR1 ENHRY and CDR2 SYGVKD. The germline V and J ends were trimmed by 5 bases and 0 bases, with 5 bases remaining between them. The chain's CDR3 is CAISPSSGANVLTF. Written as DNA, the CDR3 is TGTGCCATCAGTCCTAGCTCTGGGGCCAACGTCCTGACTTTC.

This clonotype occurred once. The chain employs TRBV20-1 and TRBJ1-2; possible D gene TRBD1, 6 bases. The CDR3 has 14 residues. Trimming left V 6 bases short and J 2 bases short, with 16 bases between. Germline V lookup: CDR1 DFQATT, CDR2 SNEGSKA (reference sequence). The CDR3 region is CSAQADSGNYGYTF. The CDR3 region has the DNA TGCAGTGCCCAGGCGGACAGCGGGAACTATGGCTACACCTTC.

This clonotype was counted only a few times. The rearrangement joins TRBV5-1 to TRBJ1-1, with D hard to call. Germline loops: CDR1 SGHRS, CDR2 YFSETQ. Trimming removed 0 bases from V and 0 bases from J, with 3 bases in between. The length of the CDR3 is 13 residues. The CDR3 protein is CASSLALNTEAFF. The CDR3 coding sequence is TGCGCCAGCAGCTTGGCCCTGAACACTGAAGCTTTCTTT.

The chain joins TRBV12-3 or TRBV12-4 to TRBJ1-5; 7 nucleotides match TRBD1. The V and J ends lost 2 bases and 7 bases, in that order; junction bases with no gene match: 11. This CDR3 comprises 16 residues. The CDR3 loop reads CASSLTPGGFGQPQHF. The CDR3 DNA reads TGTGCCAGCAGTTTAACTCCAGGGGGATTCGGGCAGCCCCAGCATTTT.

The chain uses TRBV5-5 and TRBJ1-1; perhaps TRBD1 as D (6 bases). The length of the CDR3 is 15 residues. Trimming stripped 4 bases from V and 0 bases from J, with 13 bases between. In germline, CDR1 is SGHKS, CDR2 YYEKEE (reference sequence). The CDR3 loop reads CASSGGGGMNTEAFF. CDR3 bases: TGTGCCAGCAGCGGGGGAGGGGGAATGAACACTGAAGCTTTCTTT. The whole variable domain, remainder taken from reference TRBV5-5 and TRBJ1-1, is DAGVTQSPTHLIKTRGQQVTLRCSPISGHKSVSWYQQVLGQGPQFIFQYYEKEERGRGNFPDRFSARQFPNYSSELNVNALLLGDSALYLCASSGGGGMNTEAFFGQGTRLTVV.

CDR3 DNA: TGCAGTGCTCGAAGACCCGGGGCCAACGTCCTGACTTTC. Translating gives CSARRPGANVLTF. The chain links TRBV20-1 to TRBJ2-6; D ambiguous. Germline CDR1 DFQATT, CDR2 SNEGSKA (reference sequence). V was cut by 5 bases and J by 4 bases, with 9 bases left in between. The CDR3 has 13 amino acids.

V and J are TRBV4-1 and TRBJ2-4, with a tentative D call TRBD2 (5 bases). The closer fit of TRBJ2-7 to the DNA end suggests the J call may be wrong. Germline-derived CDR1 and CDR2 are MGHRA and YSYEKL. CDR3 size: 15 residues. CDR3 DNA: TGCGCCAGCAGCGGGAACTCCGTGTCGACTAACGAGCAGTACTTC. It specifies CASSGNSVSTNEQYF.

This clonotype was detected only a few times. The V and J genes are TRBV20-1 and TRBJ1-2; D gene uncertain. The V gene's germline CDR1 is DFQATT and CDR2 SNEGSKA (reference sequence). This CDR3 region has 17 residues. The V and J ends lost 2 bases and 4 bases respectively, with 23 bases between them. CDR3 sequence: CSARPRGVWTESYGYTF. Written as DNA, the CDR3 is TGCAGTGCTAGACCCCGTGGGGTCTGGACGGAAAGCTATGGCTACACCTTC.

This clonotype was seen only a few times. V is TRBV4-1 and J is TRBJ1-2, with D possibly being TRBD1 (5 bases). Germline CDR1 reads MGHRA; CDR2 reads YSYEKL. The CDR3 is made up of 18 amino acids. V lost 5 bases and J lost 5, with 27 bases in between. The CDR3 DNA sequence: TGCGCCAGCAGCAATATCGTGGCACGGGACTCCCATGGGTATGGCTACACCTTC. It is translated as CASSNIVARDSHGYGYTF.

The rearrangement uses TRBV20-1 and TRBJ2-1, with D tentatively TRBD2 (6 bases). The ends were cut back, 8 bases at V and 3 bases at J, with 11 bases in the middle. Germline assignment: CDR1 DFQATT and CDR2 SNEGSKA (reference sequence). The CDR3 contains 12 residues. CDR3 bases: TGCAGTCAGACGGGGGACTACAATGAGCAGTTCTTC. It encodes CSQTGDYNEQFF.